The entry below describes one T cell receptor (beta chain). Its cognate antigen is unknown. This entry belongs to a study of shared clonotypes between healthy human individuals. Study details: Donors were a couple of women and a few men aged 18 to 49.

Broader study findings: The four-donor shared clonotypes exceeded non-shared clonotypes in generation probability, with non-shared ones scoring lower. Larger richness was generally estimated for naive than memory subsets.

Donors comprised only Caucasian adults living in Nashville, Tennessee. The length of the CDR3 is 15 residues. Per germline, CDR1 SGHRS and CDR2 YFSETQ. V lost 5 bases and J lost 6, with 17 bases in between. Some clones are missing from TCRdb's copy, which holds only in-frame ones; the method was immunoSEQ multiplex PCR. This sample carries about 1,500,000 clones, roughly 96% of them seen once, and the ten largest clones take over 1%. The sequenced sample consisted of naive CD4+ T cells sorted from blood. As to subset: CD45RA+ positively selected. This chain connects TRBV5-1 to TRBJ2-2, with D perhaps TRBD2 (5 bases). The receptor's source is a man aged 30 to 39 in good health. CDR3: CASREAVTSPGELFF. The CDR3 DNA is TGCGCCAGCAGAGAAGCGGTTACCAGTCCCGGGGAGCTGTTTTTT.